This T cell receptor (beta chain) was identified during a study of T cells in Graves' hyperthyroidism and ophthalmopathy (dated by TCRdb to the late 2010s). For context, the study as a whole: Peripheral blood samples were taken at initial diagnosis, before any treatment was given. TCR V-J signatures able to tell the groups apart were searched for in a discovery cohort of 90 to 100 patients, of whom around 43 had Graves' ophthalmopathy and 57 had stable Graves' hyperthyroidism. The 100 or so discovery patients were randomly divided into training and test sets at a 7:3 ratio. The paper reports TCR Vbeta CDR3 sequencing of about 140 peripheral blood samples: under 45 ophthalmopathy, 75 to 80 hyperthyroidism and some 17 progressor patients. After blood sampling, hyperthyroidism patients were treated with methimazole at a starting dose of 30 mg daily, and ophthalmopathy patients were treated with high-dose intravenous methylprednisolone. In addition, the study compared T-cell repertoires in thyroid tissue and in blood from 6 or 7 Graves' hyperthyroidism patients. Prospective prediction of ophthalmopathy was tested in an independent validation cohort consisting of about 19 hyperthyroidism patients and about 17 patients who later progressed to ophthalmopathy. Results the study describes overall, beyond this receptor: A 13 V-J signature model separated ophthalmopathy from stable hyperthyroidism, with roughly 88% sensitivity and 81.08% specificity in cross-validation and 80%/75% in testing. Blood samples also contained most of the expanded thyroid clonotypes (frequency above 0.001), which suggests that blood repertoires may reflect thyroid immune responses. In validation, the model predicted progression to ophthalmopathy a median of about 6.8 months before onset, with 65% to 71% sensitivity and roughly 77% specificity. Sample size was not statistically predetermined, and blinding of investigators to group allocation was not performed.

Trimming takes 1 base from V and 3 bases from J, and the germline ends sit 13 bases apart. The CDR3 runs 16 amino acids, cysteine and phenylalanine included. The entry retains the CDR3 DNA only, 48 bases that are in frame from base 1. From the germline V gene, CDR1 is SGHTA and CDR2 is FQGNSA. Remarks on this clonotype: The clone's antigen remains unknown. No base qualities exist here, and no much larger clone lies one base off it.

Moderately to severely active disease, a Clinical Activity Score of at least 3, a NOSPECS grade of at least 4, and a duration under 3 months were present in ophthalmopathy patients. The study excluded patients with uncontrolled infections, other autoimmune diseases, pregnancy or lactation. Clinical symptoms, serum thyroxine and TRAb, thyroid ultrasound, and orbital computed tomography formed the basis for the diagnoses. PBMCs were separated from roughly 10 ml of fresh peripheral blood using Ficoll-Paque density gradient centrifugation. Total RNA was extracted with Trizol reagent, and quality was checked on an Agilent 2100 Bioanalyzer. The TCR beta CDR3 regions were amplified from the RNA transcripts. The first round of RT-PCR for the TCR CDR3 was performed with the HTBI primer set and the Qiagen OneStep RT-PCR kit. A second multiplex PCR round built the libraries, followed by size selection and purification. Libraries were sequenced paired-end with 100 bp reads on an Illumina HiSeq2000. On the authors' methods: SOAPnuke was used to process the raw data, with reads discarded if the reads contained adapters or uncalled bases, had a mean Phred below 15, or lacked an exact constant-primer or identifier match. COPE v1.2.5 was used to merge high-quality paired reads, and clonotypes were defined as unique nucleotide sequences. Clonotypes were aligned to IMGT TRBV, TRBD and TRBJ reference segments using MiTCR v1.1. Analysis was restricted to V-J combinations with a frequency above 0.0001, which covered roughly 99% of repertoires. The TCS score was defined as the ratio of F50 (clonal expansion) to E x V (chaos), calculated using BLOSUM62-based TCRdist between CDR3 peptides within each V-J. Welch's t-statistics and random forest reduced fewer than 550 V-J features to about 12, which were used in a naive Bayes classifier (R e1071). TCRdb reworked the public reads: Q25 trimming with fastp, MiXCR clone assembly, productive beta chains retained. Records with the same CDR3 protein are collapsed into one entry carrying the most frequent genes and DNA. Here the V and J calls rest on TCRdb's processing, not on the authors' analysis. Recorded for this sample are fewer than 750,000 distinct CDR3 sequences; about 14% of them occurred a single time. Clones ranked in the top ten supply approximately 13% of the sample.

This clonotype was sampled from a woman aged 45-60 years with Graves' ophthalmopathy. The chain was built from TRBV7-2 and TRBJ1-3; TRBD1 is a weak D gene call, 5 bases matching. The sample was blood. The DNA sequence is TGTGCCAGCAGCTTAGAGGGGTGGGGAGGTGGAAACACCATATATTTT. It is translated as CASSLEGWGGGNTIYF. This CDR3, with the reference TRBV7-2 and TRBJ1-3 proteins standing in past its ends, gives the full variable domain GAGVSQSPSNKVTEKGKDVELRCDPISGHTALYWYRQSLGQGLEFLIYFQGNSAPDKSGLPSDRFSAERTGGSVSTLTIQRTQQEDSAVYLCASSLEGWGGGNTIYFGEGSWLTVV.